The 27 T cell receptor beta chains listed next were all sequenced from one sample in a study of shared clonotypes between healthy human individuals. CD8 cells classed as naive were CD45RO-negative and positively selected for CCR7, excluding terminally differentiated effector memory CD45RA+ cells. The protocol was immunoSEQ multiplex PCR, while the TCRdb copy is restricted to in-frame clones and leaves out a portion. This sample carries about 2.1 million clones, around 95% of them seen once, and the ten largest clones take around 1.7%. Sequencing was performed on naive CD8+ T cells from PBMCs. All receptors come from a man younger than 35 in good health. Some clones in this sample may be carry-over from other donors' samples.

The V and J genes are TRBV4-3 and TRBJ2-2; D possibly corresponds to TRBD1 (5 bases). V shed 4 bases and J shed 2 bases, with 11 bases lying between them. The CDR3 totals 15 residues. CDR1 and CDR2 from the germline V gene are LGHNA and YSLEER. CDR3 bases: TGCGCCAGCAGCCCGGCAGGGTTTAACACCGGGGAGCTGTTTTTT. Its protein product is CASSPAGFNTGELFF.

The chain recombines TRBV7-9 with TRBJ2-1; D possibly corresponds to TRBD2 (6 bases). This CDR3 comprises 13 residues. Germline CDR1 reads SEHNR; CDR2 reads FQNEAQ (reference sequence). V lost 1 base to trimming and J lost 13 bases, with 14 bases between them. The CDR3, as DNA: TGTGCCAGCAGCTTAGTCGGGACTGGGGACCAGTTCTTC. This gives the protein CASSLVGTGDQFF.

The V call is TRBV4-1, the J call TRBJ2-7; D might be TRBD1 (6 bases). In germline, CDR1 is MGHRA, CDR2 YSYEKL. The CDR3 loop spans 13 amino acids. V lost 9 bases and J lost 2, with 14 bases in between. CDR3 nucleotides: TGCGCCAGTCAGGGGCTAGCCCCCTACGAGCAGTACTTC. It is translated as CASQGLAPYEQYF.

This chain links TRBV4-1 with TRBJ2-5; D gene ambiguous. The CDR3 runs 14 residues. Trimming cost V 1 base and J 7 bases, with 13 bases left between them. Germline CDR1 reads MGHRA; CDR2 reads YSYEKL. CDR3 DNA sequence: TGCGCCAGCAGCCAAGTGGCAGGTGGTTGGACCCAGTACTTC. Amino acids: CASSQVAGGWTQYF.

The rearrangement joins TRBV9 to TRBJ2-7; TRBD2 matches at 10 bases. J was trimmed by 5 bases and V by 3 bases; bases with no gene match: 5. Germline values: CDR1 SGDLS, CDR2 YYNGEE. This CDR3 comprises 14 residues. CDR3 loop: CASSASGTSDEQYF. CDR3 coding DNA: TGTGCCAGCAGCGCTTCCGGGACTAGCGACGAGCAGTACTTC.

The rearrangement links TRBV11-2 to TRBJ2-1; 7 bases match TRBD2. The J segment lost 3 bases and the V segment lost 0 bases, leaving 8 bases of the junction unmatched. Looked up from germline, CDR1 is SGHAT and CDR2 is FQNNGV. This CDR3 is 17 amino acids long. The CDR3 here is CASSLDGRNLFYNEQFF. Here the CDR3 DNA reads TGTGCCAGCAGCTTAGACGGGAGGAACCTATTCTACAATGAGCAGTTCTTC.

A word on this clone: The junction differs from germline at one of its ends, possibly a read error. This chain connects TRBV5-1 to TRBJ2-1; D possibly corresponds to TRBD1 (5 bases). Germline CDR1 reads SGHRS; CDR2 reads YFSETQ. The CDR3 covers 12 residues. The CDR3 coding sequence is TGCGCCAGCGGCTTAGGGGTGCATGAGCAGTTCTTC. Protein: CASGLGVHEQFF.

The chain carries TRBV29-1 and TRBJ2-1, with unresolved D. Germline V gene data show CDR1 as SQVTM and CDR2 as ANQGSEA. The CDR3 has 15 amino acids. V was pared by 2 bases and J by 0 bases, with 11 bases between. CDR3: CSVESVLSSYNEQFF. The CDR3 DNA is TGCAGCGTTGAATCCGTGTTGAGCTCCTACAATGAGCAGTTCTTC.

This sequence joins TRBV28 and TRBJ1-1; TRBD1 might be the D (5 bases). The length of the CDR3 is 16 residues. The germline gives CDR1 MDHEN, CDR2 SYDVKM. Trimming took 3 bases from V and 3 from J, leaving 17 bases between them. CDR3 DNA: TGTGCCAGCAGTTTCCTGGGGGGAGCACGGGACACTGAAGCTTTCTTT. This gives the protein CASSFLGGARDTEAFF.

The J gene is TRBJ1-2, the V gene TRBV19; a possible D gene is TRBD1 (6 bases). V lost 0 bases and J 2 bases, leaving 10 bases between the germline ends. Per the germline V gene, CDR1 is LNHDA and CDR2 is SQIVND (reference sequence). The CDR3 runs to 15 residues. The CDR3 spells CASSIDRGANYGYTF. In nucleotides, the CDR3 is TGTGCCAGTAGTATAGATCGGGGGGCGAACTATGGCTACACCTTC. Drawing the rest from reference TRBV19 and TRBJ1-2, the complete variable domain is DGGITQSPKYLFRKEGQNVTLSCEQNLNHDAMYWYRQDPGQGLRLIYYSQIVNDFQKGDIAEGYSVSREKKESFPLTVTSAQKNPTAFYLCASSIDRGANYGYTFGSGTRLTVV.

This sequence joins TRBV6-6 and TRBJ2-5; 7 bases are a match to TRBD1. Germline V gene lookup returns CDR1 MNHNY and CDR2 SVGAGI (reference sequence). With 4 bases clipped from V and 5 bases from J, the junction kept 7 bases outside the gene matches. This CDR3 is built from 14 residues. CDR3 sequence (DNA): TGTGCCAGCAGTTTACAGGGGAGATTGGAGACCCAGTACTTC. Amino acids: CASSLQGRLETQYF.

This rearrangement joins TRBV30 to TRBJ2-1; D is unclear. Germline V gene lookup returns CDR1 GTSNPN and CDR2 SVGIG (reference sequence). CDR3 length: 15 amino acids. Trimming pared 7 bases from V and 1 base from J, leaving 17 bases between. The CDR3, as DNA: TGTGCCTCTTCGGATGTGCTAGTTTCCTACAATGAGCAGTTCTTC. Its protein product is CASSDVLVSYNEQFF. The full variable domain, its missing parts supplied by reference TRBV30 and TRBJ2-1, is SQTIHQWPATLVQPVGSPLSLECTVEGTSNPNLYWYRQAAGRGLQLLFYSVGIGQISSEVPQNLSASRPQDRQFILSSKKLLLSDSGFYLCASSDVLVSYNEQFFGPGTRLTVL.

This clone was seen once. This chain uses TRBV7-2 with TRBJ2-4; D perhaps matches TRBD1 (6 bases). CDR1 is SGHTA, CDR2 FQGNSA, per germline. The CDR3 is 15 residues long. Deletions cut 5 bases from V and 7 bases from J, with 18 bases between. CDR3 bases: TGTGCCAGCAGCGAAAACGACCTCCAGGGGAACATTCAGTACTTC. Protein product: CASSENDLQGNIQYF. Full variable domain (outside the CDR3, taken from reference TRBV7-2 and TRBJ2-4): GAGVSQSPSNKVTEKGKDVELRCDPISGHTALYWYRQSLGQGLEFLIYFQGNSAPDKSGLPSDRFSAERTGGSVSTLTIQRTQQEDSAVYLCASSENDLQGNIQYFGAGTRLSVL.

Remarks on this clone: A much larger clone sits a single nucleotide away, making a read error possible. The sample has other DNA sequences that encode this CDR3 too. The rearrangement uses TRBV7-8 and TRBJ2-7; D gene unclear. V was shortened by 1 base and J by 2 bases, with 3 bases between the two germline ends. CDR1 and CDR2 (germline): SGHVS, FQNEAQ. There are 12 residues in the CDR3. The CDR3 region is CASSLGAYEQYF. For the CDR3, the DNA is TGTGCCAGCAGCTTAGGAGCCTACGAGCAGTACTTC.

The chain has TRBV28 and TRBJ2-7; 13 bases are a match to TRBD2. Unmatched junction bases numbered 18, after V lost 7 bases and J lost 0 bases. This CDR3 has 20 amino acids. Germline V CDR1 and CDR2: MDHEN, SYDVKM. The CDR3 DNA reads TGTGCCAGCAATCAATACGCGAGTCGGACTAGCGGGAGTCCCTCCTACGAGCAGTACTTC. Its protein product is CASNQYASRTSGSPSYEQYF.

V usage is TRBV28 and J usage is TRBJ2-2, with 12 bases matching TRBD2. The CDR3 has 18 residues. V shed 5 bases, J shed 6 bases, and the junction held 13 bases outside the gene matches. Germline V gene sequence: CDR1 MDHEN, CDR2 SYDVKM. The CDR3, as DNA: TGTGCCAGCAGTACCGAGAGACTAGCGGGAGCGTTGGCCGGGGAGCTGTTTTTT. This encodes CASSTERLAGALAGELFF.

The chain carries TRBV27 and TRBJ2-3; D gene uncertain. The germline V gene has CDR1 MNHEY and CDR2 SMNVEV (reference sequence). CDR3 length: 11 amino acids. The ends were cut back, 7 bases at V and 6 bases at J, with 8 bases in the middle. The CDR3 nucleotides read TGTGCCAGCACTGATATGGATACGCAGTATTTT. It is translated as CASTDMDTQYF.

CDR3 coding DNA: TGCAGCGCGGAGACAGCCATGAACACTGAAGCTTTCTTT. The encoded protein is CSAETAMNTEAFF. The chain joins TRBV29-1 to TRBJ1-1, with TRBD1 as a possible D gene (5 bases). V shed 7 bases and J shed 0 bases, with 12 bases lying between them. The CDR3 length is 13 residues. Germline assignment: CDR1 SQVTM and CDR2 ANQGSEA. The variable domain in full, with the rest retrieved from reference TRBV29-1 and TRBJ1-1, is SAVISQKPSRDICQRGTSLTIQCQVDSQVTMMFWYRQQPGQSLTLIATANQGSEATYESGFVIDKFPISRPNLTFSTLTVSNMSPEDSSIYLCSAETAMNTEAFFGQGTRLTVV.

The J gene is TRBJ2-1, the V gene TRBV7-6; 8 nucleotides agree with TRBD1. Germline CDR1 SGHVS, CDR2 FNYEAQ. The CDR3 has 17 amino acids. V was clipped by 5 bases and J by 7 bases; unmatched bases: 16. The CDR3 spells CASSPFRTGNMGNEQFF. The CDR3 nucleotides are TGTGCCAGCAGCCCTTTTCGGACAGGGAACATGGGTAATGAGCAGTTCTTC.

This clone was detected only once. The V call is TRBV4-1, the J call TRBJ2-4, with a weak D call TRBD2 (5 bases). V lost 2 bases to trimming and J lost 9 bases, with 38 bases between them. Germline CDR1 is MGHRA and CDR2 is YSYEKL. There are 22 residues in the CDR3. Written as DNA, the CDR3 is TGCGCCAGCAGCCAACCCACTCAATTTGTTTTACCTGACGGGCCGAACGCGGGCATTCAGTACTTC. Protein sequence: CASSQPTQFVLPDGPNAGIQYF.

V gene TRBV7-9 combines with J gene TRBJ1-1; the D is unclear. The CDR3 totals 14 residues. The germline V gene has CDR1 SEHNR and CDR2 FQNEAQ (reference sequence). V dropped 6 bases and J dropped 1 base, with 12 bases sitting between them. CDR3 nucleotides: TGTGCCAGCAGGGTAGCAGACCCGAACACTGAAGCTTTCTTT. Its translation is CASRVADPNTEAFF.

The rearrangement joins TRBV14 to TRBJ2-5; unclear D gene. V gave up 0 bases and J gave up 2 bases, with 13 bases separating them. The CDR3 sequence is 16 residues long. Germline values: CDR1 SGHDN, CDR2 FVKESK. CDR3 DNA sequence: TGTGCCAGCAGCCAAGAATTTGGCAGATCACAAGAGACCCAGTACTTC. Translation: CASSQEFGRSQETQYF. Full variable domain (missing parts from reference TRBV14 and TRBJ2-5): EAGVTQFPSHSVIEKGQTVTLRCDPISGHDNLYWYRRVMGKEIKFLLHFVKESKQDESGMPNNRFLAERTGGTYSTLKVQPAELEDSGVYFCASSQEFGRSQETQYFGPGTRLLVL.

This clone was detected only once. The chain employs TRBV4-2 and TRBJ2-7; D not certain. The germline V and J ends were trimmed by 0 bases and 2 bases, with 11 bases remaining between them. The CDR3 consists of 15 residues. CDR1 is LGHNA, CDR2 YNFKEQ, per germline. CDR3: CASSQEVELTYEQYF. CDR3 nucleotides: TGTGCCAGCAGCCAAGAGGTGGAACTAACCTACGAGCAGTACTTC.

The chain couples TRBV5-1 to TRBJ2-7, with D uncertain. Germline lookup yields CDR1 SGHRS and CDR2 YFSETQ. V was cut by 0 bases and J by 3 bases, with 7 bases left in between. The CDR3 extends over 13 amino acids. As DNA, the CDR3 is TGCGCCAGCAGCTTGGTGGAAGGCTACGAGCAGTACTTC. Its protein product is CASSLVEGYEQYF.

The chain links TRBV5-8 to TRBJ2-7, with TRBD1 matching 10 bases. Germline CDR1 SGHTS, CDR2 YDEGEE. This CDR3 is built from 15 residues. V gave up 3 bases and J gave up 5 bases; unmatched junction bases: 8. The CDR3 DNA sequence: TGTGCCAGCAGCTCTACCTCCGGGACAGGGGACGAGCAGTACTTC. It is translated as CASSSTSGTGDEQYF.

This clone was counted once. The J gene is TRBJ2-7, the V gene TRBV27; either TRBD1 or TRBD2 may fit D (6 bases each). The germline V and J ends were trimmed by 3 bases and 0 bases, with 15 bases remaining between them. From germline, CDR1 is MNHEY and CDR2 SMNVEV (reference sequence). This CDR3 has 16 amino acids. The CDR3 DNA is TGTGCCAGCAGTTTCTCTAGGGGGGAAAGCTCCTACGAGCAGTACTTC. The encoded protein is CASSFSRGESSYEQYF.

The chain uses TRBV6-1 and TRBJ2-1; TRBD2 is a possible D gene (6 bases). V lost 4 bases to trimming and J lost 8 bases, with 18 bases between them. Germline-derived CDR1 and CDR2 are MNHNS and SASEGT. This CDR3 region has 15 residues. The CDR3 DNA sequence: TGTGCCAGCAGTGGCGGGACTCAGTATGAGGATGAGCAGTTCTTC. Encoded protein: CASSGGTQYEDEQFF.